This T cell receptor (beta chain) is drawn from a study of OX40 agonist ivuxolimab in advanced cancers. Germline V CDR1 and CDR2: KGHSH, LQKENI. The V end lost 7 bases, the J end lost 1 base, and 10 bases lay between the germline ends. This CDR3 contains 13 residues. Findings and caveats of the study: Among T cells, CD8+ cells averaged more expanded clones than CD4+ cells.

This clone was seen a few times. Its antigen is still unknown. Collection of blood occurred at baseline, at cycle 4 day 1, and at cycle 7 day 1. The data were produced by immunoSEQ multiplex PCR, yet TCRdb's version contains in-frame clones alone and is incomplete. This sample has 50,000 or so clones, with about 91% found just once. The specimen was CD4+ or CD8+ T cells sorted from blood, collected in a trial of the OX40 agonist ivuxolimab. This chain connects TRBV18 to TRBJ1-1; D is ambiguous. The origin of this receptor is an adult with an advanced solid tumor such as melanoma, head and neck, liver or kidney cancer. In nucleotides, the CDR3 is TGTGCCAGCTTCGGAAGTGGGAACACTGAAGCTTTCTTT. Its translation: CASFGSGNTEAFF.